This TCR beta chain was sequenced for a study of T-cell memory formation after mild COVID-19. With 2 bases clipped from V and 7 bases from J, the junction kept 8 bases outside the gene matches. The CDR3 covers 13 residues. Germline-derived CDR1 and CDR2 are DFQATT and SNEGSKA (reference sequence). TCR alpha and TCR beta cDNA libraries with sample barcodes and UMIs came from 5'RACE using constant-segment primers. TCRdb analysed the 5' RACE reads with MiXCR anew, one entry per CDR3 protein. The sample has 200,000 to 300,000 distinct CDR3 sequences, approximately 9% seen once; the top ten hold 20% to 25%. Study results and caveats: CD4+ contracting clones were found mainly in CM and EM, and CD8+ ones in EMRA.

This clonotype was observed a handful of times. As yet, its antigen is unknown. Sequenced material: PBMCs or a T cell subset sorted from them (not recorded which). This clonotype originated in a man younger than 35 who had mild COVID-19 (a few samples of this study predate the infection). Cell type and time point are not known. The chain carries TRBV20-1 and TRBJ2-7, with 7 nucleotides matching TRBD1. The CDR3 DNA reads TGCAGTGCTAGATCGCGAGGGGGCGGTGAGCAGTACTTC. Translating it yields CSARSRGGGEQYF.